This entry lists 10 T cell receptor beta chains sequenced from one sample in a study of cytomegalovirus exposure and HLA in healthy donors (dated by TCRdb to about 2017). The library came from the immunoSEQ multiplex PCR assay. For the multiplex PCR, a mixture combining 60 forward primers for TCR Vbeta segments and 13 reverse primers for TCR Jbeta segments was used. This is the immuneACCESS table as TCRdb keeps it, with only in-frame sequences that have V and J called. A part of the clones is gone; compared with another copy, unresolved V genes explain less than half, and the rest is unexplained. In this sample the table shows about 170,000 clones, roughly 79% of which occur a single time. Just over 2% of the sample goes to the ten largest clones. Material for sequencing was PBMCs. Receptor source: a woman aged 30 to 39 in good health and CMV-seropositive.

The chain's CDR3 is CASSLSRGDRSYEQYF. The CDR3 DNA reads TGTGCCAGCAGTTTATCGAGGGGGGACAGGTCCTACGAGCAGTACTTC. The rearrangement links TRBV27 to TRBJ2-7, with 8 bases that match TRBD1. Trimming at V came to 0 bases and at J to 1 base, leaving 5 bases not matched to a gene. Germline CDR1 and CDR2: MNHEY and SMNVEV (reference sequence). The CDR3 is made up of 16 amino acids.

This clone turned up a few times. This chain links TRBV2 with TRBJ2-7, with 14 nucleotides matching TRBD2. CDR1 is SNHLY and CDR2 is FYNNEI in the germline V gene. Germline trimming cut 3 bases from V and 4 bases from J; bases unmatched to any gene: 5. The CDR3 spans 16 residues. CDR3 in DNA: TGTGCCAGCAGTGACCAGCGGACTAGCGGGGGGTACGAGCAGTACTTC. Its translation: CASSDQRTSGGYEQYF.

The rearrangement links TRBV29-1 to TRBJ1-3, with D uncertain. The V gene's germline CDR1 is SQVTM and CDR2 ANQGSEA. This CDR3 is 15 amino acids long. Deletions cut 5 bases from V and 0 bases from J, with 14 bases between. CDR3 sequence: CSVFSGVASGNTIYF. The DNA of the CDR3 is TGCAGCGTTTTTTCGGGTGTCGCCTCTGGAAACACCATATATTTT.

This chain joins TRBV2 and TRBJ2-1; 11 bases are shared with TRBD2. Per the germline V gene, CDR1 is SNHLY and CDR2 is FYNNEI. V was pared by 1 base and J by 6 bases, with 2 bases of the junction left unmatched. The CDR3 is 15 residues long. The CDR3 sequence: CASSEGLAGSNEQFF. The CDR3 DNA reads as TGTGCCAGCAGTGAAGGACTAGCGGGGAGCAATGAGCAGTTCTTC.

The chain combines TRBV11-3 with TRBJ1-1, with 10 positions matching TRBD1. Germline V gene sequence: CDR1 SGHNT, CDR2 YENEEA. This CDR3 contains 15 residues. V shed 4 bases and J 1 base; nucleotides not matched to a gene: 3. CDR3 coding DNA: TGTGCCAGCAGCTCCGGACAGGGGGAGAACACTGAAGCTTTCTTT. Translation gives CASSSGQGENTEAFF.

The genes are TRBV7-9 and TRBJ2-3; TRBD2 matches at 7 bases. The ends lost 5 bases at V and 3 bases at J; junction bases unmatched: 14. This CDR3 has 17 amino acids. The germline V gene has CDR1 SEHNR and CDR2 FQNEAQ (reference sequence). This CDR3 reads CASSPRGSGSGTDTQYF. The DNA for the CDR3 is TGTGCCAGCAGCCCCCGGGGTAGCGGGTCCGGGACAGATACGCAGTATTTT. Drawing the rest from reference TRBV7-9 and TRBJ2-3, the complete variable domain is DTGVSQNPRHKITKRGQNVTFRCDPISEHNRLYWYRQTLGQGPEFLTYFQNEAQLEKSRLLSDRFSAERPKGSFSTLEIQRTEQGDSAMYLCASSPRGSGSGTDTQYFGPGTRLTVL.

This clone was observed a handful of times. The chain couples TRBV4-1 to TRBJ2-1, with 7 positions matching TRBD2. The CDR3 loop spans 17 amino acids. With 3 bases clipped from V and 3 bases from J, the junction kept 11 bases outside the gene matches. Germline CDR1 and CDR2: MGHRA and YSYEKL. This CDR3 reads CASSQDSASGLYNEQFF. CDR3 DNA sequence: TGCGCCAGCAGCCAGGATTCAGCTAGCGGACTCTACAATGAGCAGTTCTTC.

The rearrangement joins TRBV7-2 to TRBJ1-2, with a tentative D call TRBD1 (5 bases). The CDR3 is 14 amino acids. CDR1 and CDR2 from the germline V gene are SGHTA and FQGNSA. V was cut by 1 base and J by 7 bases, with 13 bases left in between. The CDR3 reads CASSLETVSSGYTF. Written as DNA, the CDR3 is TGTGCCAGCAGCTTAGAGACAGTGTCGAGTGGCTACACCTTC.

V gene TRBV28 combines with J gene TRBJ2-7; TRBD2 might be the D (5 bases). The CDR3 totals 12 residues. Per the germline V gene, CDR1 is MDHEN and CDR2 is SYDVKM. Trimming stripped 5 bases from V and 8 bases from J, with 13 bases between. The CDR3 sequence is CASSPLALKQYF. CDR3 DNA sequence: TGTGCCAGCAGTCCCCTAGCCCTGAAGCAGTACTTC.

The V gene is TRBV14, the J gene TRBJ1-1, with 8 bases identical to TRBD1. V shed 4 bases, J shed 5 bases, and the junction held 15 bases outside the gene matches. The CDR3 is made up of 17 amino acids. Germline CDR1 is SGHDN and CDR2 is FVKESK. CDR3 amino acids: CASSPFEGQVPGTEAFF. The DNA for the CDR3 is TGTGCCAGCAGCCCATTTGAGGGACAGGTCCCGGGGACTGAAGCTTTCTTT.